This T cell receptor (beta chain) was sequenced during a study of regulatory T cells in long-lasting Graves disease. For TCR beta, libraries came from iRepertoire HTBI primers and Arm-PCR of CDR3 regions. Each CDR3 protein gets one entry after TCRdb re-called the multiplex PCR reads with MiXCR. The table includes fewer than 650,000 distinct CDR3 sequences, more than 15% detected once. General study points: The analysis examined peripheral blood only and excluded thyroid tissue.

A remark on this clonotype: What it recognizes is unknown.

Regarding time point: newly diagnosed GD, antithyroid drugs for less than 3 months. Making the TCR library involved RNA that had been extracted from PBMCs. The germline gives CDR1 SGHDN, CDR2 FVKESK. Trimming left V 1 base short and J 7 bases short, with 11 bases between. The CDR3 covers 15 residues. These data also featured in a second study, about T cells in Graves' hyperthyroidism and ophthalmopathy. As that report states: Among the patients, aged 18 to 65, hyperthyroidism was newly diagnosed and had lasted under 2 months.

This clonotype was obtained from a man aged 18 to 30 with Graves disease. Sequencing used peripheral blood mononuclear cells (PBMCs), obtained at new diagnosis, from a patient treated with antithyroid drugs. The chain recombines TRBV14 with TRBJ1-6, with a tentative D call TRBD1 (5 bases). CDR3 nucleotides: TGTGCCAGCAGCCAAGGACAGATGCGAAATTCACCCCTCCACTTT. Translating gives CASSQGQMRNSPLHF.